This TCR beta chain was captured by sequencing in a study of blood T cells in healthy people across ages. General study findings and limits: The fall in TCR beta diversity per million T cells was roughly linear with age.

This clonotype was counted at least ten times. Its antigen is unknown. Through a sample-barcoded 5' primer and a J-beta primer mix, a second PCR was run for about 6 to 11 cycles. TCRdb ran MiXCR on the 5' RACE reads and lists one entry per CDR3 protein. The sample holds 750,000 to 950,000 distinct CDR3 sequences, approximately 32% seen once. The same data also went into a second study, on T cells of mothers and their children. Per that study: Both sample barcodes and 2-4 random nucleotides came from the M1S primer of the second PCR.

The sequencing sample was made of blood. The receptor's source is a woman between 40 and 55 years old in good health.

The CDR3 sequence: CSATSKALNEQYF. CDR3 DNA: TGCAGCGCCACCTCTAAAGCTTTAAACGAGCAGTACTTC. The rearrangement uses TRBV29-1 and TRBJ2-7; D remains unclear. The CDR3 runs 13 residues. From germline, CDR1 is SQVTM and CDR2 ANQGSEA. The V end lost 7 bases, the J end lost 5 bases, and 18 bases lay between the germline ends.